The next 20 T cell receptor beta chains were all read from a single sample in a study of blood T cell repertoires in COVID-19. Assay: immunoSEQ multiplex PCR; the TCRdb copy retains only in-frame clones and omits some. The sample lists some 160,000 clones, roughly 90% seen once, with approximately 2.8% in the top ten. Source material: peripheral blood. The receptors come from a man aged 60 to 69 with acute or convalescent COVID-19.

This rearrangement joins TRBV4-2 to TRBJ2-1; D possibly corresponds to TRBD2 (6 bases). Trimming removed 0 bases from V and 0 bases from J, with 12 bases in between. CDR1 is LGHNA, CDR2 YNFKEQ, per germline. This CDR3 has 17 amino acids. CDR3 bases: TGTGCCAGCAGCCAAGATCCGGGGGAGAACTCCTACAATGAGCAGTTCTTC. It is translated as CASSQDPGENSYNEQFF.

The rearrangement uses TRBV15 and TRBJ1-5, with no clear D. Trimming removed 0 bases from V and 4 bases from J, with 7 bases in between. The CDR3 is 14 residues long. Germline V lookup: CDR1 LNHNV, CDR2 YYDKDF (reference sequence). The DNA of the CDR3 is TGTGCCACCAGCAGAGATCCGGAGAATCAGCCCCAGCATTTT. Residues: CATSRDPENQPQHF. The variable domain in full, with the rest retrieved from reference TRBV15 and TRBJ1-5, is DAMVIQNPRYQVTQFGKPVTLSCSQTLNHNVMYWYQQKSSQAPKLLFHYYDKDFNNEADTPDNFQSRRPNTSFCFLDIRSPGLGDTAMYLCATSRDPENQPQHFGDGTRLSIL.

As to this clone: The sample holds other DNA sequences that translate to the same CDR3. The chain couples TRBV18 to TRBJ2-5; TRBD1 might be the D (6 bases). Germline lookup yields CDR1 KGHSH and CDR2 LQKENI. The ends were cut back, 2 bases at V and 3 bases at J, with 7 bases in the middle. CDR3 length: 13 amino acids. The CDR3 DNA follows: TGTGCCAGCTCACCAGGGACAAAAGAGACCCAGTACTTC. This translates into CASSPGTKETQYF. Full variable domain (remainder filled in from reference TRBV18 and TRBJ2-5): NAGVMQNPRHLVRRRGQEARLRCSPMKGHSHVYWYRQLPEEGLKFMVYLQKENIIDESGMPKERFSAEFPKEGPSILRIQQVVRGDSAAYFCASSPGTKETQYFGPGTRLLVL.

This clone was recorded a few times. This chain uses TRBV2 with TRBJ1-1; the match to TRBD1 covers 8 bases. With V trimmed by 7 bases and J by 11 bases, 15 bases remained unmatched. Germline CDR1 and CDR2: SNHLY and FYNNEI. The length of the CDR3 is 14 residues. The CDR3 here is CASTFNRQGQGAFF. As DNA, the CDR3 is TGTGCCAGCACTTTCAATCGACAGGGGCAAGGGGCTTTCTTT.

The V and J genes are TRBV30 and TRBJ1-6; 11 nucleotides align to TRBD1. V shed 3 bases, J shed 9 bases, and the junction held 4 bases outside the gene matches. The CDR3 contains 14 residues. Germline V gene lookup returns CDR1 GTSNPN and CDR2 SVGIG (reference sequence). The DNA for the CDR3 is TGTGCCTGGAGCGACGGGACAGGGGGTTCACCCCTCCACTTT. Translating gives CAWSDGTGGSPLHF. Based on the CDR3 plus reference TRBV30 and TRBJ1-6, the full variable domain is SQTIHQWPATLVQPVGSPLSLECTVEGTSNPNLYWYRQAAGRGLQLLFYSVGIGQISSEVPQNLSASRPQDRQFILSSKKLLLSDSGFYLCAWSDGTGGSPLHFGNGTRLTVT.

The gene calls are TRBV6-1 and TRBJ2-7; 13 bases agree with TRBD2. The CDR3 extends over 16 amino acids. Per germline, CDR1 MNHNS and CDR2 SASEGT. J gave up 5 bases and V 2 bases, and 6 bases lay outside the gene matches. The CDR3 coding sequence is TGTGCCAGCAGTGAAATTATTGGGACTAGCGGGGACGAGCAGTACTTC. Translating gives CASSEIIGTSGDEQYF.

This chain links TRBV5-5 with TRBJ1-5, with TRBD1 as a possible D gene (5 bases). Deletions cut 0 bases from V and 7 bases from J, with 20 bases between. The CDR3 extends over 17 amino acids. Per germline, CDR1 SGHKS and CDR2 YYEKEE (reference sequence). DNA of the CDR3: TGTGCCAGCAGCTTGGGCCCCCTGTGGCAGGGTGGGCAGCCCCAGCATTTT. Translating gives CASSLGPLWQGGQPQHF. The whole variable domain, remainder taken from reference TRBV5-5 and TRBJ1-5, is DAGVTQSPTHLIKTRGQQVTLRCSPISGHKSVSWYQQVLGQGPQFIFQYYEKEERGRGNFPDRFSARQFPNYSSELNVNALLLGDSALYLCASSLGPLWQGGQPQHFGDGTRLSIL.

In DNA, the CDR3 is TGTGCCAGCAGTTCTCCAGGACAGGTCTACACTGAAGCTTTCTTT. Translation: CASSSPGQVYTEAFF. This chain uses TRBV6-5 with TRBJ1-1; 7 bases match TRBD1. Germline-derived CDR1 and CDR2 are MNHEY and SVGAGI. The CDR3 covers 15 residues. V lost 4 bases, J lost 3 bases, and 8 bases stayed unmatched.

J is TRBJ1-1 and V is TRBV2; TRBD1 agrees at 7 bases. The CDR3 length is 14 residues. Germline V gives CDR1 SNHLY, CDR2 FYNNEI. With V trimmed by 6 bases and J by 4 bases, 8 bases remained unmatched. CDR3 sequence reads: CASRRTGAGTEAFF. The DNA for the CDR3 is TGTGCCAGCAGACGTACAGGGGCTGGCACTGAAGCTTTCTTT.

Here the CDR3 DNA reads TGTGCCAGCAGCCAAGTTATCACAGGGACCTATGGCTACACCTTC. Translated: CASSQVITGTYGYTF. V and J are TRBV3-1 (or the pseudogene TRBV3-2) and TRBJ1-2; weak D call: TRBD1 (6 bases). Trimming took 1 base from V and 4 from J, leaving 13 bases between them. The V gene's germline CDR1 is LGHDT and CDR2 YNNKEL (reference sequence). The CDR3 spans 15 residues.

DNA for the CDR3: TGTGCCAGCAGCCGAAAGGTGACAGGGGCTTCGAACACTGAAGCTTTCTTT. It specifies CASSRKVTGASNTEAFF. The J gene is TRBJ1-1, the V gene TRBV6-6, with TRBD1 matching over 8 bases. Germline V gene data show CDR1 as MNHNY and CDR2 as SVGAGI (reference sequence). CDR3 length: 17 amino acids. V dropped 6 bases and J dropped 1; count of bases not matched to a gene: 13.

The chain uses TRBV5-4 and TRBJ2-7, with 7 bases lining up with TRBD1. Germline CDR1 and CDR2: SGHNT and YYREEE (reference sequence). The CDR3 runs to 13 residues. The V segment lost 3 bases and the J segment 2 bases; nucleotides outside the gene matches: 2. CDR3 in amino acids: CASSSGQTYEQYF. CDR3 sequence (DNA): TGTGCCAGCAGCTCGGGACAGACCTACGAGCAGTACTTC.

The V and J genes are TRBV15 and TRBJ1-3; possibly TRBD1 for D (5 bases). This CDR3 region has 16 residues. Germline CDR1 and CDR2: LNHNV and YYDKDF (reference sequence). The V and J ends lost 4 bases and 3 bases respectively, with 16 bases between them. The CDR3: CATSTRQMQGGNTIYF. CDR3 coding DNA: TGTGCCACCAGCACACGACAGATGCAAGGTGGAAACACCATATATTTT.

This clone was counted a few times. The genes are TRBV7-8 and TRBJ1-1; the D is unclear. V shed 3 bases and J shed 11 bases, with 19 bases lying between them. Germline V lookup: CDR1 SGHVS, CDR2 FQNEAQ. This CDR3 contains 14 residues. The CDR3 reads CASSFGLEPVGAFF. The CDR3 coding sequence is TGTGCCAGCAGCTTTGGACTGGAGCCCGTTGGGGCTTTCTTT.

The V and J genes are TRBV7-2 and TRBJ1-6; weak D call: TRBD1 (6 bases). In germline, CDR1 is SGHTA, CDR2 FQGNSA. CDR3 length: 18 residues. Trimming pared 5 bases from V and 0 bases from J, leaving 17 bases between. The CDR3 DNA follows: TGTGCCAGCAGCCCCATCGGGGGGCGCTTCTCCTATAATTCACCCCTCCACTTT. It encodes CASSPIGGRFSYNSPLHF.

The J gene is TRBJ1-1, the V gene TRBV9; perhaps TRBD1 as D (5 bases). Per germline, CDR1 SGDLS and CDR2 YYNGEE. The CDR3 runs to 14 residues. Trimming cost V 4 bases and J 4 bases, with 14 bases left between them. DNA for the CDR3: TGTGCCAGCAGCTCTCGGGGGGAAGGCACTGAAGCTTTCTTT. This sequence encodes CASSSRGEGTEAFF.

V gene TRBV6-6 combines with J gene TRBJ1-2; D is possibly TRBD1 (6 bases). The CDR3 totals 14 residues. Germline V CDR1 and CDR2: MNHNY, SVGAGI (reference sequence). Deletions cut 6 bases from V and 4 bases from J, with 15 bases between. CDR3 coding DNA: TGTGCCAGCAGCCTCCAGGGGTTCGGCTATGGCTACACCTTC. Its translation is CASSLQGFGYGYTF.

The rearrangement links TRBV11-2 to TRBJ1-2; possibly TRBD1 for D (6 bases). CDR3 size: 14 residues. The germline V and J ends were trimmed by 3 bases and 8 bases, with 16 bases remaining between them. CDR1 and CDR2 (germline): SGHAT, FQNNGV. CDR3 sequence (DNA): TGTGCCAGCAGCTTGGACAGTCCTCTAAGGGGCTACACCTTC. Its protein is CASSLDSPLRGYTF.

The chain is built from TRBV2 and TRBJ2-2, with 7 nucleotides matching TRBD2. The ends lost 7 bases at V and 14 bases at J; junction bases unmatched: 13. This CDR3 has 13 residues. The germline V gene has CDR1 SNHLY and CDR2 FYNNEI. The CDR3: CASTPGLGGGLFF. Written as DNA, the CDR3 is TGTGCCAGCACCCCCGGACTAGGAGGAGGACTGTTTTTT.

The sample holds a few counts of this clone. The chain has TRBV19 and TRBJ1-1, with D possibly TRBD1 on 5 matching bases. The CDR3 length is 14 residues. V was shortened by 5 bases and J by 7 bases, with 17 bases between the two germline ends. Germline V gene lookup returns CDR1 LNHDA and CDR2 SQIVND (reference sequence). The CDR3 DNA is TGTGCCAGTAGTTCAAACTCGGGGGGGGGTGAAGCTTTCTTT. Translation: CASSSNSGGGEAFF.